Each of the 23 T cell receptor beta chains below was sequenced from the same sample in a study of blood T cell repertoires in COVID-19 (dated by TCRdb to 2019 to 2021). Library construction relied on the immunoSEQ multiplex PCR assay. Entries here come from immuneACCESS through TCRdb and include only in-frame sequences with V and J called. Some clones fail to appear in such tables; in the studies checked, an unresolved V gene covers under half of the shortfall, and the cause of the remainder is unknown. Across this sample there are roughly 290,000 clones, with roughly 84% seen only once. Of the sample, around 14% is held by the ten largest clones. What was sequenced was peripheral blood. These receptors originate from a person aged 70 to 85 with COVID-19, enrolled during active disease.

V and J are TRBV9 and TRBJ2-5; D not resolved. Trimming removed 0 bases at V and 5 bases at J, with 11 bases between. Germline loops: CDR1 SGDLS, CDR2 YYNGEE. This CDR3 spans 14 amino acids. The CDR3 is CASSVGSGQETQYF. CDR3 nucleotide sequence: TGTGCCAGCAGCGTAGGGTCTGGGCAGGAGACCCAGTACTTC.

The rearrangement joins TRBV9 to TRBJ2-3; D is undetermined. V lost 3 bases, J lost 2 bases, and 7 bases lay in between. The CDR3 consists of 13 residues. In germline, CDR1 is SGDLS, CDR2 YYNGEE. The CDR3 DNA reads TGTGCCAGCAGCGAACATCCCACAGATACGCAGTATTTT. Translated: CASSEHPTDTQYF.

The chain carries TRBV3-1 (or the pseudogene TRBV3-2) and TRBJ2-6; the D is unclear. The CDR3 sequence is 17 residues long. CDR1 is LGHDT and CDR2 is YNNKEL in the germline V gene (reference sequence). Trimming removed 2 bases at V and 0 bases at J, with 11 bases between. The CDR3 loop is CASSQLRLASGANVLTF. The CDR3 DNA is TGTGCCAGCAGCCAATTAAGACTGGCCTCTGGGGCCAACGTCCTGACTTTC.

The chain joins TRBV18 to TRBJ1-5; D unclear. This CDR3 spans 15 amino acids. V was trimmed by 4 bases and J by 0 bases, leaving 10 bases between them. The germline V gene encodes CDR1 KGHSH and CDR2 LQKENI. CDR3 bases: TGTGCCAGCTCACGAACAGAGAATAGCAATCAGCCCCAGCATTTT. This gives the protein CASSRTENSNQPQHF.

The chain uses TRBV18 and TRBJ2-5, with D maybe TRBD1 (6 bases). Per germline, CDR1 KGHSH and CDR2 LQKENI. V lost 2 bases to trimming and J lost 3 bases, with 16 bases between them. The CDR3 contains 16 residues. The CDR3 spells CASSPGTPTGKETQYF. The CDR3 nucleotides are TGTGCCAGCTCACCAGGGACACCAACTGGAAAAGAGACCCAGTACTTC.

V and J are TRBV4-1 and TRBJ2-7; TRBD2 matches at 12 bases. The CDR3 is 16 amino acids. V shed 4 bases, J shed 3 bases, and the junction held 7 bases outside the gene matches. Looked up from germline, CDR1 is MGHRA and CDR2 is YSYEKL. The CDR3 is CASSPHKTSGSYEQYF. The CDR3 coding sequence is TGCGCCAGCAGCCCGCACAAGACTAGCGGGAGCTACGAGCAGTACTTC.

CDR3 loop: CAISESSGGTTDTQYF. CDR3 coding DNA: TGTGCCATCAGTGAATCCAGCGGGGGAACCACAGATACGCAGTATTTT. The chain couples TRBV10-3 to TRBJ2-3; 8 bases match TRBD2. Germline-derived CDR1 and CDR2 are ENHRY and SYGVKD. V was clipped by 3 bases and J by 2 bases; unmatched bases: 7. This CDR3 region has 16 residues.

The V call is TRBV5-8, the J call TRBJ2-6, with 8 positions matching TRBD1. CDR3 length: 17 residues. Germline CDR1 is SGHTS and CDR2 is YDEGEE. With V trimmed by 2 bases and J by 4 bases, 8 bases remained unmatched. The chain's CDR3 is CASSFGQGAPGANVLTF. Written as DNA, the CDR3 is TGTGCCAGCAGCTTTGGCCAGGGGGCGCCCGGGGCCAACGTCCTGACTTTC.

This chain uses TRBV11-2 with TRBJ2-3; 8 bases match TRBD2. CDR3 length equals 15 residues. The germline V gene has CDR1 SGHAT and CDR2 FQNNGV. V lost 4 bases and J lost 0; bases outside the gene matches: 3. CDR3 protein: CASSWTSTSTDTQYF. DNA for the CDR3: TGTGCCAGCAGCTGGACTAGCACTAGCACAGATACGCAGTATTTT.

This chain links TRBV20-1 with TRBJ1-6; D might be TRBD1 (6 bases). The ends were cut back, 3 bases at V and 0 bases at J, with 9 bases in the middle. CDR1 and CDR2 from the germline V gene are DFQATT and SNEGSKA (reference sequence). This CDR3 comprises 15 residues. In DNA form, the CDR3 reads TGCAGTGCTAGTACAGGGAGCTCCTATAATTCACCCCTCCACTTT. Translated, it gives CSASTGSSYNSPLHF.

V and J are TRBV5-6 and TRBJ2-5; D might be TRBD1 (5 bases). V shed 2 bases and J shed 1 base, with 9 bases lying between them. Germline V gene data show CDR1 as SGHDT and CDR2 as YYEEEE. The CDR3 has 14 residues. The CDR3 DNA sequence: TGTGCCAGCAGCTTTAGGCAGGGCCAAGAGACCCAGTACTTC. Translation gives CASSFRQGQETQYF.

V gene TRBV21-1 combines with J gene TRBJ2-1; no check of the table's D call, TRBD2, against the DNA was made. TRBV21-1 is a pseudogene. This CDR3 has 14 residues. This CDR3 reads CASSVSGGADEQFF. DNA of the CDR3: TGTGCCAGCAGCGTTAGCGGGGGGGCGGATGAGCAGTTCTTC.

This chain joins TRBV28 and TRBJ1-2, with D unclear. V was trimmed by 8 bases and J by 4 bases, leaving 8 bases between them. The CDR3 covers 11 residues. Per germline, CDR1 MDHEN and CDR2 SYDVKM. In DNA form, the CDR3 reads TGTGCCAGCGGAGCTGGCTATGGCTACACCTTC. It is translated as CASGAGYGYTF.

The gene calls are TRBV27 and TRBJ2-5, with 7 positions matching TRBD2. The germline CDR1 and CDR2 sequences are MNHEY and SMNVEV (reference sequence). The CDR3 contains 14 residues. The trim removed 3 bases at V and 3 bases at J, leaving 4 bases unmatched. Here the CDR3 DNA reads TGTGCCAGCAGTTTGAACGGGAGGAAAGAGACCCAGTACTTC. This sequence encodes CASSLNGRKETQYF.

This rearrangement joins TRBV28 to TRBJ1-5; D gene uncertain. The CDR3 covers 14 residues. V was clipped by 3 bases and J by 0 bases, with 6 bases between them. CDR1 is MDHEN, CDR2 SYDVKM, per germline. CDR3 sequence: CASSFANSNQPQHF. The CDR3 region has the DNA TGTGCCAGCAGTTTCGCGAATAGCAATCAGCCCCAGCATTTT.

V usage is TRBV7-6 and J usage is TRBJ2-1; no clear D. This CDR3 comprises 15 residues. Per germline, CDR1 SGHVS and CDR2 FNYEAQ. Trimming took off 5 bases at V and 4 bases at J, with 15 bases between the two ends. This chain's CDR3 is CASSPFRTDYNEQFF. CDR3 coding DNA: TGTGCCAGCAGCCCTTTTAGAACAGATTACAATGAGCAGTTCTTC.

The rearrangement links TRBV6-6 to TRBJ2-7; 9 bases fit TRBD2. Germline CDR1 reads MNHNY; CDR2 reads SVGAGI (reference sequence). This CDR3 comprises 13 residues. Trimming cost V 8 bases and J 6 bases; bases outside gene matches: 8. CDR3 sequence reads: CASLRAGGTEQYF. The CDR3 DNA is TGTGCCAGCCTACGTGCGGGGGGGACCGAGCAGTACTTC.

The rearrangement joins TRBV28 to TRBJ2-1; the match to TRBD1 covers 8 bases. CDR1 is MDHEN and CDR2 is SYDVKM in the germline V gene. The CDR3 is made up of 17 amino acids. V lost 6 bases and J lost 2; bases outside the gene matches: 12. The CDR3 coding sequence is TGTGCCAGCAGGCCCCCCCCACCACAGGGGGCCTACAATGAGCAGTTCTTC. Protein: CASRPPPPQGAYNEQFF.

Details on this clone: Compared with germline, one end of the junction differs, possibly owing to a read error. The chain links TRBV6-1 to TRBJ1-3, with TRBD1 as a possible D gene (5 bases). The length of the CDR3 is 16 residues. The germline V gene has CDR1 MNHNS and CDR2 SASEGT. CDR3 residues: CASREDSFFSGNTIYF. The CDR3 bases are TGTGCCAGCAGGGAAGACAGTTTCTTCTCTGGAAACACCATATATTTT.

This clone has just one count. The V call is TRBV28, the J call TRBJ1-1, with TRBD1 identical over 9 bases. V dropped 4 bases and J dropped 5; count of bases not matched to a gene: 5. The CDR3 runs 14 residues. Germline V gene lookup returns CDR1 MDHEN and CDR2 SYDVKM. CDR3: CASSSAGQGTEAFF. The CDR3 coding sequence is TGTGCCAGCAGTTCAGCGGGACAGGGAACTGAAGCTTTCTTT.

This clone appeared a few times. The CDR3 DNA is TGCGCCAGCAGCTTGGCTTCTGCGGGGAACTACGAGCAGTACTTC. Its protein product is CASSLASAGNYEQYF. This chain uses TRBV5-1 with TRBJ2-7; possible D gene TRBD2, 6 bases. In germline, CDR1 is SGHRS, CDR2 YFSETQ. The CDR3 runs to 15 residues. V was clipped by 0 bases and J by 3 bases, with 13 bases between them. Complete variable domain (other parts from reference TRBV5-1 and TRBJ2-7): KAGVTQTPRYLIKTRGQQVTLSCSPISGHRSVSWYQQTPGQGLQFLFEYFSETQRNKGNFPGRFSGRQFSNSRSEMNVSTLELGDSALYLCASSLASAGNYEQYFGPGTRLTVT.

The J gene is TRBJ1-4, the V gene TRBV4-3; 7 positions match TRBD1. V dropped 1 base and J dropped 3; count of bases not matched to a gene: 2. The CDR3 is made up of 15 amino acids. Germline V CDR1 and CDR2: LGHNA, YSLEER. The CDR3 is CASSQAGTANEKLFF. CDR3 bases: TGCGCCAGCAGCCAAGCCGGGACAGCTAATGAAAAACTGTTTTTT.

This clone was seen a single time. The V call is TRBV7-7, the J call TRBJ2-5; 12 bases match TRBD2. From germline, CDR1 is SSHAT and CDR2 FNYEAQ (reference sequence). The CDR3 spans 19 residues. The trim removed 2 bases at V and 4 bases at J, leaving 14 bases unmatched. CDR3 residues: CASSLITGSSGRALETQYF. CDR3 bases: TGTGCCAGCAGCTTAATTACAGGGTCTAGCGGGAGGGCCTTAGAGACCCAGTACTTC.